This is a list of T cell receptor beta chains from one sample in a study of CD8+CD57+ T cells in acquired aplastic anemia. TCRdb re-called the reads with MiXCR, one entry per CDR3 protein. The sample lists 170,000 or so distinct CDR3 sequences, 45% to 50% occurring once. Sequencing was done on a sample of sorted CD4+, CD8+, or CD8+CD57+ T cells (not recorded which) from PBMCs. The origin of the receptors is a human donor with aplastic anemia. The conserved cysteine and the conserved F or W are not part of the CDR3 here. Expanded clones are given a class, and other clones once, few, many or no size at all.

- | TRBJ2-2 | TRBV7-6 | ASSFGRPNTGGLF
few | TRBJ1-1 | TRBV9 | ASSARQGNTEAF
many | TRBJ2-7 | TRBV12-3/TRBV12-4 | ASSLLGTGSYEQY
many | TRBJ1-3 | TRBV19 | ATIGTGVGTIY
- | TRBJ1-5 | TRBV2 | ASSAGQGHQPQH
- | TRBJ2-5 | TRBV7-6 | ASSMDYKETQY
- | TRBJ2-1 | TRBV25-1 | ASSPELLREGHNEQF
- | TRBJ2-5 | TRBV7-3 | ASNPGNPTAETQY
many | TRBJ1-2 | TRBV6-1 | ASSEGDTFYGGYT
many | TRBJ2-6 | TRBV5-1 | ASSYSSHLAGANVLT
many | TRBJ2-7 | TRBV29-1 | SVEPWDGSYEQY
- | TRBJ1-1 | TRBV19 | ASSIRVGINTEAF
- | TRBJ1-1 | TRBV19 | ASTIHTEAF
- | TRBJ1-5 | TRBV5-4 | ASSLAGVDQPQH
- | TRBJ2-1 | TRBV24-1 | ATSGTSGSAYNEQF
many | TRBJ2-7 | TRBV19 | ASSIDVSQTYEQY
- | TRBJ1-6 | TRBV20-1 | SARLRGQGNNSPLH
many | TRBJ2-7 | TRBV19 | ASASGRAYEQY
many | TRBJ2-7 | TRBV20-1 | SATDQGDVSYEQY
- | TRBJ2-5 | TRBV7-9 | ASSFSGGETQY
few | TRBJ2-7 | TRBV20-1 | SATRTSGEQY
many | TRBJ2-4 | TRBV7-9 | ASSSDTENIQY
- | TRBJ2-7 | TRBV10-3 | AISESGPREQY
- | TRBJ2-4 | TRBV11-2 | ASSLVWSAGEDIQY
- | TRBJ2-7 | TRBV9 | ASSSDGGLAGGGEQY
many | TRBJ1-4 | TRBV25-1 | ASSDSGTIQGAYF
many | TRBJ2-3 | TRBV19 | ASSGGGADTQY